Below are 29 T cell receptor beta chains sequenced from a single sample in a study of T cell repertoires in cytomegalovirus infection. These receptors' targets are unknown. TCRdb ran MiXCR on the reads and lists one entry per CDR3 protein. The sample includes around 120,000 distinct CDR3 sequences, 20% to 30% of them seen just once. Sequencing was carried out using PBMCs, sequenced either directly or after in vitro stimulation (not recorded which). These receptors were collected from a human donor in good health (CMV status not recorded). Some clones in this sample may be carry-over from other donors' samples.

The rearrangement joins TRBV18 to TRBJ2-3, with D unclear. CDR1 and CDR2 from the germline V gene are KGHSH and LQKENI. This CDR3 has 13 residues. Trimming took 1 base from V and 4 from J, leaving 6 bases between them. Here the CDR3 reads CASSPQGADTQYF. CDR3 in DNA: TGTGCCAGCTCACCACAGGGCGCAGATACGCAGTATTTT.

This clonotype was counted a few times. The chain employs TRBV29-1 and TRBJ2-7, with 9 bases aligning to TRBD1. The ends lost 6 bases at V and 2 bases at J; junction bases unmatched: 8. CDR1 and CDR2 (germline): SQVTM, ANQGSEA. There are 14 residues in the CDR3. The CDR3 coding sequence is TGCAGCGTCAAGCCGGGACAGGGAACCTACGAGCAGTACTTC. Amino acid sequence: CSVKPGQGTYEQYF.

This clonotype was detected many times. This chain joins TRBV7-2 and TRBJ1-2, with TRBD1 as a possible D gene (6 bases). CDR1 is SGHTA and CDR2 is FQGNSA in the germline V gene. This CDR3 has 14 amino acids. V was pared by 1 base and J by 5 bases, with 11 bases between. The CDR3 DNA reads as TGTGCCAGCAGCTTAGATGGCAGGGGATATGGCTACACCTTC. Its translation: CASSLDGRGYGYTF.

This chain joins TRBV6-5 and TRBJ2-7; D unresolved. This CDR3 is built from 15 residues. The V gene lost 1 base and the J gene lost 2 bases, with 12 bases spanning the gap. CDR1 is MNHEY, CDR2 SVGAGI, per germline. DNA for the CDR3: TGTGCCAGCAGTTACTATCCGGTCAATCCCTACGAGCAGTACTTC. Protein: CASSYYPVNPYEQYF.

This clonotype was counted between two and nine times. The rearrangement joins TRBV6-2 or TRBV6-3 to TRBJ2-7; 7 bases fit TRBD2. After removal of 6 bases from V and 7 bases from J, the junction contained 18 bases not matched to a gene. The germline gives CDR1 MNHEY, CDR2 SVGEGT. The CDR3 runs 16 residues. The DNA of the CDR3 is TGTGCCAGCAGATCTGCCCGGGGGGAGAAAGCTGGAGAGCAGTACGTC. Amino acid sequence: CASRSARGEKAGEQYV.

This clonotype showed up many times. The chain joins TRBV12-5 to TRBJ2-1; 9 bases are a match to TRBD1. V lost 1 base to trimming and J lost 3 bases; unmatched junction nucleotides: 7. Germline V gene lookup returns CDR1 LGHNT and CDR2 FRNRAP. The CDR3 covers 17 residues. CDR3 sequence (DNA): TGTGCTAGTGGTTTGGGGGTCCGACAGGGGGTCTACAATGAGCAGTTCTTC. Translated: CASGLGVRQGVYNEQFF. Supplemented by reference TRBV12-5 and TRBJ2-1, the full variable domain reads DARVTQTPRHKVTEMGQEVTMRCQPILGHNTVFWYRQTMMQGLELLAYFRNRAPLDDSGMPKDRFSAEMPDATLATLKIQPSEPRDSAVYFCASGLGVRQGVYNEQFFGPGTRLTVL.

This clonotype was recorded many times. The genes are TRBV7-2 and TRBJ1-2; D uncertain. The germline V gene encodes CDR1 SGHTA and CDR2 FQGNSA. CDR3 length: 12 amino acids. Trimming took off 2 bases at V and 4 bases at J, with 5 bases between the two ends. CDR3 nucleotide sequence: TGTGCCAGCAGCTTAAATGGCTATGGCTACACCTTC. This gives the protein CASSLNGYGYTF.

The chain combines TRBV6-2 or TRBV6-3 with TRBJ2-1; D is perhaps TRBD1 or TRBD2 (5 bases each). The ends were cut back, 3 bases at V and 3 bases at J, with 24 bases in the middle. The CDR3 is made up of 19 amino acids. Germline CDR1 and CDR2: MNHEY and SVGEGT. As DNA, the CDR3 is TGTGCCAGCAGTTATGTGAGGGGTGGATCGAACAACCTCTACAATGAGCAGTTCTTC. Translated: CASSYVRGGSNNLYNEQFF.

This clonotype was picked up many times. The V gene is TRBV7-8, the J gene TRBJ2-1; TRBD1 or TRBD2 may be the D gene (5 bases each). V lost 3 bases and J 0 bases, leaving 18 bases between the germline ends. CDR3 size: 18 residues. Germline V CDR1 and CDR2: SGHVS, FQNEAQ. The CDR3 region is CASSLGVAPSFSYNEQFF. CDR3 nucleotide sequence: TGTGCCAGCAGCTTGGGGGTAGCGCCTTCCTTCTCCTACAATGAGCAGTTCTTC.

The chain carries TRBV11-2 and TRBJ1-3, with D unclear. Germline CDR1 and CDR2: SGHAT and FQNNGV. Trimming removed 6 bases at V and 0 bases at J, with 12 bases between. The CDR3 sequence is 15 residues long. The CDR3 nucleotides read TGTGCCAGCAGACCAATTTACAGCTCTGGAAACACCATATATTTT. Amino acid sequence: CASRPIYSSGNTIYF.

The chain uses TRBV6-2 or TRBV6-3 and TRBJ1-2, with a tentative D call TRBD1 (6 bases). V was pared by 9 bases and J by 2 bases, with 13 bases between. The CDR3 length is 13 residues. The V gene's germline CDR1 is MNHEY and CDR2 SVGEGT. The CDR3 DNA sequence: TGTGCCAGTGGAGGGGGGCCGAACTATGGCTACACCTTC. This translates into CASGGGPNYGYTF.

The chain links TRBV25-1 to TRBJ1-2; perhaps TRBD1 as D (5 bases). Trimming left V 10 bases short and J 7 bases short, with 13 bases between. Germline V CDR1 and CDR2: MGHDK, SYGVNS. The CDR3 is made up of 11 amino acids. CDR3 loop: CATRGVSGYTF. As DNA, the CDR3 is TGTGCCACCCGAGGGGTTTCTGGCTACACCTTC.

CDR3 protein: CASSFTGGSNEQYF. In DNA, the CDR3 is TGTGCCAGCAGCTTTACAGGGGGCTCTAACGAGCAGTACTTC. The chain couples TRBV12-3 or TRBV12-4 to TRBJ2-7, with 9 nucleotides matching TRBD1. V lost 6 bases to trimming and J lost 5 bases; unmatched junction nucleotides: 8. The CDR3 is 14 amino acids.

In this sample, this clonotype turned up a few times. The chain links TRBV6-6 to TRBJ2-1; no clear D gene. The CDR3 is 12 amino acids. With 7 bases removed from V and 5 bases from J, the gap between germline ends came to 9 bases. Germline V gene data show CDR1 as MNHNY and CDR2 as SVGAGI (reference sequence). In nucleotides, the CDR3 is TGTGCCAGCAAAGTGAAGAACAATGAGCAGTTCTTC. Translation: CASKVKNNEQFF.

The chain links TRBV4-2 to TRBJ2-5; the match to TRBD1 covers 9 bases. V lost 3 bases, J lost 2 bases, and 1 base stayed unmatched. From germline, CDR1 is LGHNA and CDR2 YNFKEQ. This CDR3 spans 14 amino acids. CDR3 sequence: CASSHGQGQETQYF. CDR3 coding DNA: TGTGCCAGCAGCCATGGACAGGGGCAAGAGACCCAGTACTTC.

As regards this clonotype: A read error may account for a junction end that differs from germline. V gene TRBV2 combines with J gene TRBJ1-2; D unresolved. Germline V gene sequence: CDR1 SNHLY, CDR2 FYNNEI. The CDR3 is made up of 10 amino acids. The CDR3 bases are TGTGCCAGCAGTGGGGCAAAGGTGGCCTTC. Residues: CASSGAKVAF.

The sample holds many counts of this clonotype. The V gene is TRBV7-2, the J gene TRBJ2-5, with D hard to call. V shed 5 bases and J shed 1 base, with 5 bases lying between them. Germline V gene sequence: CDR1 SGHTA, CDR2 FQGNSA. CDR3 length equals 12 residues. The CDR3 is CASSLLQETQYF. CDR3 nucleotides: TGTGCCAGCAGCCTCCTCCAAGAGACCCAGTACTTC.

The chain has TRBV28 and TRBJ1-2; D perhaps matches TRBD1 (5 bases). V lost 5 bases, J lost 8 bases, and 15 bases lay in between. In germline, CDR1 is MDHEN, CDR2 SYDVKM. CDR3 length: 13 amino acids. CDR3 region: CASSVGTTGGYTF. Written as DNA, the CDR3 is TGTGCCAGCAGTGTCGGGACCACAGGCGGCTACACCTTC.

This clonotype appeared a few times. This rearrangement joins TRBV4-1 to TRBJ2-1; 8 nucleotides align to TRBD2. The CDR3 runs to 15 residues. The germline CDR1 and CDR2 sequences are MGHRA and YSYEKL. V was clipped by 5 bases and J by 7 bases; unmatched bases: 10. CDR3 sequence: CASSKLPGGPNEQFF. CDR3 bases: TGCGCCAGCAGCAAGTTACCGGGAGGGCCAAATGAGCAGTTCTTC.

In its sample, this clonotype was seen many times. This sequence joins TRBV7-2 and TRBJ2-1; 8 bases map to TRBD2. V shed 1 base and J 5 bases; nucleotides not matched to a gene: 4. The V gene's germline CDR1 is SGHTA and CDR2 FQGNSA. The CDR3 runs to 15 residues. CDR3 protein: CASSLVSGTHNEQFF. The CDR3 bases are TGTGCCAGCAGCTTAGTTAGCGGGACCCACAATGAGCAGTTCTTC.

This clonotype has only a few counts. The chain joins TRBV28 to TRBJ2-3; 9 nucleotides align to TRBD2. The CDR3 sequence is 15 residues long. V gave up 2 bases and J gave up 5 bases; unmatched junction bases: 5. From germline, CDR1 is MDHEN and CDR2 SYDVKM. The CDR3 sequence: CASSLAGGPGDTQYF. In nucleotides, the CDR3 is TGTGCCAGCAGTTTAGCGGGAGGGCCAGGAGATACGCAGTATTTT.

This clonotype was observed many times. The V and J genes are TRBV7-2 and TRBJ2-3; D perhaps matches TRBD1 (6 bases). The V gene lost 1 base and the J gene lost 3 bases, with 11 bases spanning the gap. CDR3 length: 15 amino acids. CDR1 SGHTA and CDR2 FQGNSA come from the germline V gene. CDR3 protein: CASSLESRGTDTQYF. As DNA, the CDR3 is TGTGCCAGCAGCTTAGAGAGCAGGGGTACAGATACGCAGTATTTT.

The CDR3 nucleotides are TGTGCCAGCAGGGACAGGACGGGCACTGAAGCTTTCTTT. Protein sequence: CASRDRTGTEAFF. The chain couples TRBV6-2 or TRBV6-3 to TRBJ1-1; 7 positions match TRBD1. V was clipped by 6 bases and J by 4 bases; unmatched bases: 5. Germline V gene data show CDR1 as MNHEY and CDR2 as SVGEGT. The CDR3 covers 13 residues.

Ten or more counts support this clonotype. The genes are TRBV7-2 and TRBJ2-1; tentative D call: TRBD2 (5 bases). The length of the CDR3 is 16 residues. Per germline, CDR1 SGHTA and CDR2 FQGNSA. Trimming left V 1 base short and J 7 bases short, with 17 bases between. CDR3 in amino acids: CASSLGPLAMGNEQFF. The DNA for the CDR3 is TGTGCCAGCAGCTTAGGGCCGCTAGCAATGGGGAATGAGCAGTTCTTC.

V is TRBV6-2 or TRBV6-3 and J is TRBJ2-7, with D possibly being TRBD2 (6 bases). Germline-derived CDR1 and CDR2 are MNHEY and SVGEGT. The V gene lost 6 bases and the J gene lost 2 bases, with 11 bases spanning the gap. The CDR3 is 13 amino acids. The DNA of the CDR3 is TGTGCCAGCAGCCACGGGGGAACCTACGAGCAGTACTTC. This sequence encodes CASSHGGTYEQYF.

The chain joins TRBV7-9 to TRBJ2-2, with TRBD1 matching over 8 bases. Germline-derived CDR1 and CDR2 are SEHNR and FQNEAQ (reference sequence). This CDR3 is 16 amino acids long. V trimming: 6 bases; J trimming: 0 bases; junction bases outside the gene matches: 6. The CDR3 sequence is CASSPRTGTNTGELFF. The CDR3 DNA sequence: TGTGCCAGCAGTCCCCGGACAGGGACGAACACCGGGGAGCTGTTTTTT. Filled out from reference TRBV7-9 and TRBJ2-2, the complete variable domain reads DTGVSQNPRHKITKRGQNVTFRCDPISEHNRLYWYRQTLGQGPEFLTYFQNEAQLEKSRLLSDRFSAERPKGSFSTLEIQRTEQGDSAMYLCASSPRTGTNTGELFFGEGSRLTVL.

The CDR3 DNA reads TGCGCCAGCAGCCAAGACGGACAGTACTATGGCTACACCTTC. Protein product: CASSQDGQYYGYTF. This chain joins TRBV4-1 and TRBJ1-2; D possibly corresponds to TRBD1 (6 bases). The CDR3 is 14 amino acids. The V gene lost 0 bases and the J gene lost 3 bases, with 8 bases spanning the gap. CDR1 and CDR2 (germline): MGHRA, YSYEKL.

The gene calls are TRBV4-3 and TRBJ2-2, with D possibly being TRBD1 or TRBD2 (5 bases each). Germline CDR1 and CDR2: LGHNA and YSLEER. V lost 0 bases and J 6 bases, leaving 8 bases between the germline ends. CDR3 length: 14 residues. The CDR3 coding sequence is TGCGCCAGCAGCCAAGATAGGGACGCCGGGGAGCTGTTTTTT. This encodes CASSQDRDAGELFF.

This clonotype was seen repeatedly, ten times or more. This rearrangement joins TRBV7-6 to TRBJ2-1; the match to TRBD1 covers 9 bases. Germline trimming cut 5 bases from V and 1 base from J; bases unmatched to any gene: 6. The CDR3 runs 16 residues. Germline CDR1 and CDR2: SGHVS and FNYEAQ. The CDR3 nucleotides are TGTGCCAGCAGCCTAGGACAGGGGCTATCCTACAATGAGCAGTTCTTC. It encodes CASSLGQGLSYNEQFF.